This is a list of T cell receptor beta chains from one sample in a study of shared clonotypes between healthy human individuals. Data came from immunoSEQ multiplex PCR; TCRdb stores just in-frame clones and leaves some out. Altogether roughly 2.5 million clones are present, approximately 92% being singletons, with the ten largest covering over 0.12%. Material: naive CD4+ T cells sorted from blood. Source of these receptors: a man aged 18 to 29 in good health. CDR3s include the opening cysteine and the closing phenylalanine or tryptophan. Each record gives: J gene, V gene, CDR3 protein.

TRBJ2-7,TRBV5-1,CASSLGLILLSYEQYF
TRBJ1-3,TRBV25-1,CASLGGNSGNTIYF
TRBJ1-1,TRBV5-4,CASSLGALDTEAFF
TRBJ1-5,TRBV6-6,CASSPSRNQPQHF
TRBJ1-5,TRBV7-9,CASSPGGEGLQPQHF
TRBJ1-5,TRBV30,CAWGVDQPQHF
TRBJ1-1,TRBV7-9,CASGQGSVGTEAFF
TRBJ1-5,TRBV7-2,CASSWTGDSNQPQHF
TRBJ2-1,TRBV2,CASRENEVDEQFF
TRBJ2-2,TRBV10-2,CASKKGAPNTGELFF
TRBJ1-4,TRBV5-1,CASSLTSGTTNEKLFF
TRBJ1-1,TRBV7-9,CASSLAHQAPAFF
TRBJ2-5,TRBV29-1,CSVGKGETQYF
TRBJ1-5,TRBV18,CASSPGLNQPQHF
TRBJ2-2,TRBV9,CASSVELAGAPNTGELFF
TRBJ1-2,TRBV28,CASSLLINRDRDDGYTF
TRBJ2-3,TRBV10-1,CASNGGAADTQYF
TRBJ1-2,TRBV5-1,CASSSEPFYGYTF
TRBJ1-3,TRBV7-2,CASSFKSGGLAGNTIYF
TRBJ2-2,TRBV6-5,CASSYSRPGELFF
TRBJ1-5,TRBV19,CASSMGQYNQPQHF
TRBJ2-1,TRBV19,CASSGGISYNEQFF
TRBJ2-1,TRBV2,CASRMTSGNSYNEQFF
TRBJ2-3,TRBV29-1,CSVEASTDTQYF
TRBJ1-1,TRBV5-4,CASSLFQGARGRTEAFF
TRBJ2-1,TRBV29-1,CSVEWYSTRSRNEQFF
TRBJ1-5,TRBV5-5,CASSSWAGLNQPQHF
TRBJ2-1,TRBV9,CASSVGDRVFDEQFF
TRBJ1-2,TRBV28,CASMRGIENYGYTF
TRBJ1-4,TRBV7-6,CASSLQGGPVPEKLFF
TRBJ1-3,TRBV4-3,CASSLQSGNTIYF
TRBJ1-5,TRBV6-5,CASSPAGSNQPQHF
TRBJ2-1,TRBV5-1,CASSLRLAANNEQFF
TRBJ2-5,TRBV18,CASSPGTHQETQYF
TRBJ2-5,TRBV5-1,CASSLAEWETQYF
TRBJ2-6,TRBV4-1,CASSAVGRGGPGANVLTF
TRBJ2-7,TRBV28,CASRTGTGHSYEQYF
TRBJ2-2,TRBV18,CASSPNAATNTGELFF
TRBJ1-2,TRBV7-6,CASSQGFNYGYTF
TRBJ1-1,TRBV10-3,CAISAQGQNTEAFF
TRBJ2-7,TRBV7-2,CASSLVGRYEQYF
TRBJ1-4,TRBV6-5,CASSYSAGGEEKLFF
TRBJ2-1,TRBV7-9,CASSLPTGVGQGINEQFF